These 10 T cell receptor beta chains were sequenced from one sample in a study of shared T cell receptors in the human thymus. Libraries were prepared by immunoSEQ multiplex PCR; TCRdb keeps only in-frame clonotypes and omits some of them. The data show hundreds of thousands of clones, 70% to 90% seen once. The same specimen was also included in a second study, on human thymus T cells.

The sequenced material came from thymocytes. Receptors originate from a boy younger than two with a congenital heart defect.

V and J are TRBV28 and TRBJ2-3; D is ambiguous. Trimming removed 5 bases at V and 3 bases at J, with 12 bases between. This CDR3 has 14 amino acids. Germline CDR1 reads MDHEN; CDR2 reads SYDVKM. The CDR3 loop is CASSVNRRTDTQYF. The CDR3 bases are TGTGCCAGCAGTGTGAATAGGAGAACAGATACGCAGTATTTT.

This clone was recorded a few times. The chain recombines TRBV4-1 with TRBJ1-4; weak D call: TRBD1 (5 bases). The CDR3 is made up of 15 amino acids. CDR1 is MGHRA and CDR2 is YSYEKL in the germline V gene. Deletions cut 1 base from V and 4 bases from J, with 10 bases between. The CDR3 DNA reads TGCGCCAGCAGCCAAGGTTGCAGGGATAATGAAAAACTGTTTTTT. Its translation: CASSQGCRDNEKLFF.

V gene TRBV5-4 combines with J gene TRBJ2-4; 9 positions agree with TRBD1. J gave up 4 bases and V 5 bases, and 4 bases lay outside the gene matches. Germline V CDR1 and CDR2: SGHNT, YYREEE (reference sequence). This CDR3 spans 14 amino acids. DNA of the CDR3: TGTGCCAGCAGTACCGGGACAGGGAAAAACATTCAGTACTTC. This gives the protein CASSTGTGKNIQYF. The full variable domain, rest sourced from reference TRBV5-4 and TRBJ2-4, is ETGVTQSPTHLIKTRGQQVTLRCSSQSGHNTVSWYQQALGQGPQFIFQYYREEENGRGNFPPRFSGLQFPNYSSELNVNALELDDSALYLCASSTGTGKNIQYFGAGTRLSVL.

This sequence joins TRBV5-1 and TRBJ2-7; 7 nucleotides align to TRBD2. This CDR3 region has 16 residues. Germline-derived CDR1 and CDR2 are SGHRS and YFSETQ. Trimming cost V 5 bases and J 0 bases; bases outside gene matches: 11. In nucleotides, the CDR3 is TGCGCCAGCAGATGTCGGGGGGACCGACTCTCCTACGAGCAGTACTTC. Translation gives CASRCRGDRLSYEQYF.

The rearrangement links TRBV4-3 to TRBJ1-5, with a weak D call TRBD1 (5 bases). From germline, CDR1 is LGHNA and CDR2 YSLEER. V was cut by 0 bases and J by 4 bases, with 13 bases left in between. The CDR3 has 16 amino acids. The CDR3 is CASSQDHRIPNQPQHF. DNA for the CDR3: TGCGCCAGCAGCCAAGACCACAGGATCCCGAATCAGCCCCAGCATTTT.

The V gene is TRBV28, the J gene TRBJ1-2, with D possibly TRBD1 on 6 matching bases. Germline V gene sequence: CDR1 MDHEN, CDR2 SYDVKM. The CDR3 covers 16 residues. V dropped 3 bases and J dropped 6 bases, with 20 bases sitting between them. CDR3 region: CASSFTRLGGRDGYTF. Here the CDR3 DNA reads TGTGCCAGCAGTTTTACCAGGCTGGGGGGGCGCGATGGCTACACCTTC.

As concerns this clone: The conserved closing phenylalanine or tryptophan is absent in this CDR3, likely reflecting a read error. The chain links TRBV19 to TRBJ2-7; maybe TRBD2 (5 bases). Trimming removed 1 base at V and 5 bases at J, with 18 bases between. The CDR3 loop spans 16 amino acids. CDR1 is LNHDA, CDR2 SQIVND, per germline (reference sequence). CDR3 coding DNA: TGTGCCAGTAGTATAGTAGAGTCCGGGATCGCCAACGAGCAGTACCTC. Its translation: CASSIVESGIANEQYL.

V is TRBV7-8 and J is TRBJ2-7; 13 bases align to TRBD2. The junction had 5 bases not matched to a gene; V was cut back by 5 bases and J by 1 base. The V gene's germline CDR1 is SGHVS and CDR2 FQNEAQ. CDR3 length: 16 residues. CDR3 in DNA: TGTGCCAGCAGCCCGGGACTAGCGGGAAGATCCTACGAGCAGTACTTC. This sequence encodes CASSPGLAGRSYEQYF.

V and J are TRBV5-6 and TRBJ1-3; a possible D gene is TRBD1 (5 bases). The length of the CDR3 is 18 residues. V lost 1 base and J 0 bases, leaving 17 bases between the germline ends. Germline CDR1 reads SGHDT; CDR2 reads YYEEEE. The chain's CDR3 is CASSLYVQDILSGNTIYF. The CDR3 DNA reads TGTGCCAGCAGCTTGTACGTACAGGATATTCTCTCTGGAAACACCATATATTTT.

This chain joins TRBV30 and TRBJ2-2, with 9 positions matching TRBD1. V gave up 5 bases and J gave up 7 bases; unmatched junction bases: 14. This CDR3 comprises 16 residues. Looked up from germline, CDR1 is GTSNPN and CDR2 is SVGIG (reference sequence). The CDR3 nucleotides read TGTGCCTGGCTAACGAAGGGACAGGGTAGGATCGGGGAGCTGTTTTTT. Amino acids: CAWLTKGQGRIGELFF.